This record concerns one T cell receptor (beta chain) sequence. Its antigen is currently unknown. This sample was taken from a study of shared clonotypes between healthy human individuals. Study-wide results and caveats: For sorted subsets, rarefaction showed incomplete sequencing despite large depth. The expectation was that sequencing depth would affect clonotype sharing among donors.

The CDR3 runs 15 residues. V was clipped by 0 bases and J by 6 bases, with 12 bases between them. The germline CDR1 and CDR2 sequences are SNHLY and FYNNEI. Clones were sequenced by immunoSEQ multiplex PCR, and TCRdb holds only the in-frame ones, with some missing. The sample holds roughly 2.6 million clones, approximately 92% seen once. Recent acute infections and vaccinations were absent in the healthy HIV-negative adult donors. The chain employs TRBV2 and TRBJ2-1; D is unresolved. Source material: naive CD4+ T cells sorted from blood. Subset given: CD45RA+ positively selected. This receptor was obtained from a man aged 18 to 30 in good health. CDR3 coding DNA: TGTGCCAGCAGTGAAGCGCTTCGGGCGTCCAATGAGCAGTTCTTC. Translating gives CASSEALRASNEQFF.